This TCR beta chain is drawn from a study of Ad26.COV2.S vaccination and SARS-CoV-2 variants. For the study at large: It was the COV1001 Ad26.COV2.S trial arm that included the donor. Donor got 5x10^10 or 1x10^11 viral particles of Ad26.COV2.S. Study results and caveats: Measures of TCR breadth and depth may have fallen short of total T cell responses.

On this clone itself: Its antigen is unidentified.

Treatment noted: roughly 19 received Ad26.COV2.S at low or high dose, single or two shots; roughly five received placebo; per-sample allocation not given. Material that was analyzed had been drawn on day 63 after the first vaccine or placebo injection. Unmatched junction bases numbered 4, after V lost 3 bases and J lost 11 bases. There are 12 residues in the CDR3. Germline-derived CDR1 and CDR2 are KGHDR and SFDVKD. Assay: immunoSEQ multiplex PCR; the TCRdb copy retains only in-frame clones and omits some. The table includes hundreds of thousands of clones, approximately 88% detected once. This clonotype originated in a person aged 18 to 59 who received the Ad26.COV2.S COVID-19 vaccine or a placebo. Sequences were derived from peripheral blood, sampled in a trial of Ad26.COV2.S vaccine versus placebo. This chain uses TRBV24-1 with TRBJ1-1; TRBD1 agrees at 8 bases. The CDR3 region has the DNA TGTGCCACCAGTGATACTACAGGGGGTGCTTTCTTT. Protein product: CATSDTTGGAFF.